These T cell receptor beta chains were read from a single sample in a study of T cell responses to AZD1222 COVID-19 vaccine. Profiling relied on immunoSEQ multiplex PCR, and the TCRdb table lists in-frame clones only, not all of them. The sample gives 110,000 or so clones, about 90% of which show up once; about 5.3% is in the top ten. The specimen comprised peripheral blood, sampled on day 0 of AZD1222 vaccination. The receptors here all came from an adult in good health. CDR3s include the opening cysteine and the closing phenylalanine or tryptophan. The order of the fields is J gene, V gene, CDR3 protein.

TRBJ1-2,TRBV27,CASSSGYGYTF
TRBJ2-1,TRBV9,CASSVGTASSYNEQFF
TRBJ2-1,TRBV30,CAWSVDWDPSSYNEQFF
TRBJ1-5,TRBV19,CASSMKANQPQHF
TRBJ1-6,TRBV7-2,CASSQPGQYNSPLHF
TRBJ1-2,TRBV19,CASSPTGNYGYTF
TRBJ2-7,TRBV12-5,CASGLTTKPAYEQYF
TRBJ1-3,TRBV27,CASSSRATGNTIYF
TRBJ1-4,TRBV27,CASSRDNRDEKLFF
TRBJ2-7,TRBV30,CAWSPLWRENYEQYF
TRBJ2-3,TRBV14,CASSQVTGITDTQYF
TRBJ1-2,TRBV29-1,CSHHTGAGYGYTF
TRBJ1-5,TRBV2,CASSERPGGNQPQHF
TRBJ1-1,TRBV6-7,CAQGGNAEAFF
TRBJ1-2,TRBV5-1,CASSLGDAYGYTF
TRBJ1-2,TRBV6-5,CASTITWGHPYGYTF
TRBJ1-2,TRBV6-5,CASRDGYGYTF
TRBJ1-6,TRBV19,CASWDRVYNSPLHF
TRBJ1-6,TRBV30,CAWSIGVRGGTLHF
TRBJ1-1,TRBV19,CASSRGGGVGTEAFF
TRBJ1-1,TRBV4-1,CASSQQGLDTEAFF
TRBJ2-7,TRBV5-4,CASSLDRSIKVYEQYF